This T cell receptor beta chain came from a study of cytomegalovirus exposure and HLA in healthy donors. Study-wide results and caveats: When analyzed later, a missense DCLRE1C variant was found to be linked to TCR beta V- and J-gene trimming. Immune exposure was documented only through CMV serostatus. The presence/absence work took it that sequencing depth was about the same across donors. Several of the most significant clusters were apparently associated with common viral pathogens in a later analysis.

With regard to this clone: Antigen specificity is unknown.

60 Vbeta and 13 Jbeta primers were used in PCR. Measured with immunoSEQ multiplex PCR; TCRdb has only the in-frame clones, and not every one. The data hold 90,000 to 120,000 clones, with about four fifths observed a single time. The CDR3 has 14 amino acids. J gave up 3 bases and V 2 bases, and 5 bases lay outside the gene matches. Germline loops: CDR1 SGHKS, CDR2 YYEKEE (reference sequence). This clonotype was sampled from a man between 25 and 39 years old in good health and CMV-seropositive. Sequencing used PBMCs. V is TRBV5-5 and J is TRBJ2-7; 7 bases line up with TRBD1. The CDR3 nucleotides read TGTGCCAGCAGCTTCGGGACAGTCGACTACGAGCAGTACTTC. This sequence encodes CASSFGTVDYEQYF. Together with reference TRBV5-5 and TRBJ2-7, the CDR3 gives the full variable domain: DAGVTQSPTHLIKTRGQQVTLRCSPISGHKSVSWYQQVLGQGPQFIFQYYEKEERGRGNFPDRFSARQFPNYSSELNVNALLLGDSALYLCASSFGTVDYEQYFGPGTRLTVT.